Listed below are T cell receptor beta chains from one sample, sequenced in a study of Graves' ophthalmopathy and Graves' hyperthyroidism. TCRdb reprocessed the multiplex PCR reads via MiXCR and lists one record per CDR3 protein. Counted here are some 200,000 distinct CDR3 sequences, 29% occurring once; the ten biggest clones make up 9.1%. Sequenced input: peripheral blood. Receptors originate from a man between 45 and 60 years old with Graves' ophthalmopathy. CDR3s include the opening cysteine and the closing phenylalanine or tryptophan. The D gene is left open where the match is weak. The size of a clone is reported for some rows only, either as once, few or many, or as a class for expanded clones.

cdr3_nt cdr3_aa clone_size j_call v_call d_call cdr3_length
TGCGCCAGCAGCGATACAGATTCTCTAGCCAAAAACATTCAGTACTTC CASSDTDSLAKNIQYF many TRBJ2-4 TRBV4-1 NA 16
TGTGCCAGCAGCGTAGCGGCAGGGGATAACACCGGGGAGCTGTTTTTT CASSVAAGDNTGELFF many TRBJ2-2 TRBV9 NA 16
TGTGCCAGCACCCTAGACAGGGTGGATTTGGAGACCCAGTACTTC CASTLDRVDLETQYF many TRBJ2-5 TRBV2 TRBD1 15
TGTGCCAGCAAGAAGAGCGGGAGCTCCTACGAGCAGTACTTC CASKKSGSSYEQYF NA TRBJ2-7 TRBV2 TRBD2 14
TGTGCCAGCAGCTTAGGGCCCACGTCCCTCTACGAGCAGTACTTC CASSLGPTSLYEQYF few TRBJ2-7 TRBV11-2 NA 15
TGTGCCAGCAGGAAACGGGACAGTGGCTACGAGCAGTACTTC CASRKRDSGYEQYF many TRBJ2-7 TRBV5-6 TRBD1 14
TGTGCCAGCAGTGAAACGTCGAACACTGAAGCTTTCTTT CASSETSNTEAFF NA TRBJ1-1 TRBV6-4 NA 13
TGCAGCGTTGCAGCTTCCTACGAGCAGTACTTC CSVAASYEQYF many TRBJ2-7 TRBV29-1 NA 11
TGTGCCAGCAGTTCGACAGGGTCCTACGAGCAGTACTTC CASSSTGSYEQYF many TRBJ2-7 TRBV5-1 TRBD1 13
TGTGCCAGCAGTGCGGATAGCAATCAGCCCCAGCATTTT CASSADSNQPQHF many TRBJ1-5 TRBV6-1 NA 13
TGCAGTGCTACACCGTTGGGAGCCACCTACGAGCAGTACTTC CSATPLGATYEQYF many TRBJ2-7 TRBV20-1 NA 14
TGTGCCAGCAGCCAAATCGGGCCGGAGACCCAGTACTTC CASSQIGPETQYF once TRBJ2-5 TRBV12-3/TRBV12-4 NA 13
TGTGCCAGCCGATCTTTGGGACTAGCGGCTCAAGAGACCCAGTACTTC CASRSLGLAAQETQYF NA TRBJ2-5 TRBV6-2/TRBV6-3 TRBD2 16
TGTGCTAGCAGCACAACTCGGGACGCATGGGAGCTGTTTTTT CASSTTRDAWELFF few TRBJ2-2 TRBV7-7 NA 14
TGTGCCACTAGCCGGGCCGGCTACGAGCAGTACTTC CATSRAGYEQYF NA TRBJ2-7 TRBV12-3/TRBV12-4 NA 12
TGTGCCAGCAGCCGAGACAGGGAAGGCGAGCAGTACTTC CASSRDREGEQYF many TRBJ2-7 TRBV6-2/TRBV6-3 TRBD1 13
TGCAGCGTTCGGCCCAGGGGAACTCTATATACCGAGCAGTACTTC CSVRPRGTLYTEQYF once TRBJ2-7 TRBV29-1 NA 15
TGTGCCAGCACCGAAACGGTACGCAACACTGAAGCTTTCTTT CASTETVRNTEAFF many TRBJ1-1 TRBV6-2/TRBV6-3 NA 14
TGTGCCAGCAGCAATGACAGGTCAGAGACCCAGTACTTC CASSNDRSETQYF many TRBJ2-5 TRBV7-9 NA 13
TGTGCCAGCAGTTACTATGGCCCCCTCGCGGCTAATGAAAAACTGTTTTTT CASSYYGPLAANEKLFF NA TRBJ1-4 TRBV6-2/TRBV6-3 NA 17
TGTGCCAGCAGGGCACTCAGGCTGGCAGGACAAGAGACCCAGTACTTC CASRALRLAGQETQYF many TRBJ2-5 TRBV6-2/TRBV6-3 NA 16
TGTGCCAGCAGCAAGGGGGGGAGCAATCAGCCCCAGCATTTT CASSKGGSNQPQHF many TRBJ1-5 TRBV3-1 NA 14
TGTGCCACCAGTGGAGGCGGGGAGCTGTTTTTT CATSGGGELFF many TRBJ2-2 TRBV24-1 NA 11
TGTGCCAGCAGCCAAGGGCTCGGCTATGGCTACACCTTC CASSQGLGYGYTF many TRBJ1-2 TRBV14 NA 13
TGTGCCAGCAGTTACTCCCGGGACAGGGGTAGTTCACCCCTCCACTTT CASSYSRDRGSSPLHF NA TRBJ1-6 TRBV6-5 TRBD1 16
TGTGCCAGCAGTCGACAGGGACGAACAGAGACCCAGTACTTC CASSRQGRTETQYF many TRBJ2-5 TRBV11-1 TRBD1 14